Sequencing of this T cell receptor beta chain was carried out in a study of T cell responses to AZD1222 COVID-19 vaccine (dated by TCRdb to the early 2020s). In the study overall: AZD1222 recipients given second doses at about 4 weeks or at about 12 weeks were pooled, since spike-specific TCR depth and breadth were not found to differ between the two schedules. Enrollment into the trials was organized by age into subgroups of 18-55, 56-69 and 70-plus years, and those subgroups contained approximately 160, 26 and 62 TCR-sequenced participants, respectively. TCR sequencing covered some 250 trial participants: 200 to 220 given two doses of AZD1222 and approximately 25 given two doses of MenACWY control vaccine.

Paper-wide results and their limitations: After two AZD1222 doses, both the breadth and the depth of spike-specific TCRs were significantly higher than at day 0 and than in MenACWY recipients. The 56-69-year group was small, and its depth increase did not reach significance, likely because of low power. CD4 TCRs associated with the vaccine covered the entire spike protein, and the dominant responses were in regions 160-218 and 743-854. Participants were mostly white British, with more females than males. The authors suggested clonal diversity may have been underestimated. Because no samples from the day 14 peak response were available, repertoires could be characterized only after the peak T cell response. Only a handful of AZD1222 recipients were SARS-CoV-2 seropositive at baseline, limiting conclusions about previously exposed vaccinees. Reportedly, close to half of the unique spike-specific TCRs recognized epitopes lying outside the regions that are mutated in the B.1.351 and B.1.1.7 variants.

This clone has a single count. Its antigen has not been determined. Per-nucleotide qualities are absent, and no much larger clonotype sits a single base away. The CDR3 regions of human TCRbeta chains were analyzed by immunosequencing. As for the original processing: TCRs in the repertoires were matched against a reference library of SARS-CoV-2-specific TCRs that had been generated with the MIRA antigen-specificity platform. Breadth was defined as the fraction of unique TCRs that were SARS-CoV-2-associated. Depth was defined as the fraction of total T cells that were SARS-CoV-2-associated. Using the MIRA data, each spike-specific TCR was mapped to the spike region that the TCR reacts to and placed in a CD4 or CD8 class. Log10-transformed breadth and depth values were compared by one-way ANOVA with Sidak's multiple comparisons tests. The table was pulled from immuneACCESS by TCRdb, which kept in-frame rearrangements only. Such tables lose some clones; where checked, under half of the loss comes from unresolved V genes, and the rest has no known cause. The DNA was the basis for D and trimming; V, J and clone size are from that table. Within this sample are about 120,000 clones, with approximately 83% of them counted one time only. The ten largest clones add up to 9.4% of the sample.

The intended sense of this specimen's time point label: baseline before first vaccination. Vaccinee samples were obtained from the UK trials COV001 and COV002, which included a single-blind randomized controlled phase 2/3 trial of AZD1222 (ChAdOx1 nCoV-19) in healthy adults. Trial participant PBMC samples were collected at day 0 and day 28 after the second dose for TCRbeta chain sequencing. In the germline V gene (reference sequence), CDR1 corresponds to SGHKS and CDR2 to YYEKEE. Trimming costs V 4 bases and J 1 base, and their ends lie 14 bases apart. Its CDR3 holds 15 amino acids, cysteine through phenylalanine. The sequence is cut down to CDR3 DNA, 45 bases in frame from base 1.

The V and J segments used are TRBV5-5 and TRBJ1-1; the D region possibly corresponds to TRBD1 (5 bases align). The TCR comes from an adult in good health. The sample here was peripheral blood, taken on day 0 of AZD1222 vaccination. The DNA is TGTGCCAGCAGCCTGCTGGCGGGGGGGAACACTGAAGCTTTCTTT. It translates as CASSLLAGGNTEAFF.